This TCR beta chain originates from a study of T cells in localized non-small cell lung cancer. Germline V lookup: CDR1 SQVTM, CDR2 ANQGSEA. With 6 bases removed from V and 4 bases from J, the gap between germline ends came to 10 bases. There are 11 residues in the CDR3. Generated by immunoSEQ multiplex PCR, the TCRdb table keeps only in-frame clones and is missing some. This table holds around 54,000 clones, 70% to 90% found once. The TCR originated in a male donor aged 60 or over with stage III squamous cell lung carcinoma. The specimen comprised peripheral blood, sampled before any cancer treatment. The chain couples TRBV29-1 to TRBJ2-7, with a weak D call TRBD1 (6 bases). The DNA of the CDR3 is TGCAGCGTCGGGGACATTTACGAGCAGTACTTC. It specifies CSVGDIYEQYF.